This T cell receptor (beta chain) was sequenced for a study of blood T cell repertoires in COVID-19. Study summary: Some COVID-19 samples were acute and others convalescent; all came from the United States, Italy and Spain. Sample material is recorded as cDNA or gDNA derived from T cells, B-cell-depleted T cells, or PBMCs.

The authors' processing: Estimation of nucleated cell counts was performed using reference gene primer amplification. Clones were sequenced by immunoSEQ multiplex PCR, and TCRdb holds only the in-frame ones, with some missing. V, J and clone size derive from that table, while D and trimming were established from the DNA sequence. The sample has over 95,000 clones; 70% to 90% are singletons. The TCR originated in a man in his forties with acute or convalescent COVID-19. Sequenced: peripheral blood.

The CDR3 is CASRTTGLAASYEQYF. In DNA, the CDR3 is TGTGCCAGTCGAACGACGGGACTAGCGGCCTCCTACGAGCAGTACTTC. This chain joins TRBV19 and TRBJ2-7, with 11 bases lining up with TRBD2. The trim removed 8 bases at V and 0 bases at J, leaving 9 bases unmatched. The germline gives CDR1 LNHDA, CDR2 SQIVND (reference sequence). CDR3 length: 16 amino acids.